This section outlines one TCR beta chain sequence together with its context. These data are taken from a study of beta chain features in type 1 diabetes. The J segment lost 2 bases and the V segment lost 8 bases, leaving 3 bases of the junction unmatched. The CDR3 runs to 14 residues. CDR1 and CDR2 from the germline V gene are ENHRY and SYGVKD. Sequencing targeted expressed TCRB transcripts, as all isolated RNA had been reverse transcribed. TCRdb keeps only in-frame clones here, not all; method: immunoSEQ multiplex PCR. Counted here are some 150,000 clones, around 50% occurring once; the ten biggest clones make up 0.4% to 0.5%.

The genes are TRBV10-3 and TRBJ2-2; 9 bases are a match to TRBD1. Sequences were obtained from Tregs from blood. The TCR was taken from a man aged 18 to 30 in good health. CDR3 residues: CAIRTGGNTGELFF. The CDR3, as DNA: TGTGCCATCCGAACAGGGGGCAACACCGGGGAGCTGTTTTTT.